The 19 T cell receptor beta chains presented below share a single source sample, sequenced in a study of CD8 T cells in ankylosing spondylitis. One entry per CDR3 protein results from TCRdb running MiXCR on the 5' RACE reads. The table includes hundreds of thousands of distinct CDR3 sequences, under 30% detected once. The sequencing input was blood, either unsorted or a sorted T cell fraction (not recorded which). Source of these receptors: a male donor with ankylosing spondylitis or in good health (not recorded which).

The CDR3 sequence: CASSVEGAGGPYGEQYF. Here the CDR3 DNA reads TGTGCCAGCAGCGTAGAGGGGGCGGGAGGGCCCTACGGCGAGCAGTACTTC. The chain is built from TRBV9 and TRBJ2-7; 9 nucleotides align to TRBD2. The CDR3 sequence is 17 residues long. In germline, CDR1 is SGDLS, CDR2 YYNGEE. V gave up 0 bases and J gave up 6 bases; unmatched junction bases: 13.

This clonotype appeared many times. The genes are TRBV5-1 and TRBJ2-1, with TRBD1 matching 9 bases. V was clipped by 0 bases and J by 1 base; unmatched bases: 2. Germline lookup yields CDR1 SGHRS and CDR2 YFSETQ. CDR3 length equals 16 residues. CDR3 residues: CASSLAGTGSYNEQFF. As DNA, the CDR3 is TGCGCCAGCAGCTTGGCCGGGACAGGGTCCTACAATGAGCAGTTCTTC.

The table lists this clonotype with many counts. The CDR3 sequence is CSVGTPGGSGLAFF. The CDR3 coding sequence is TGCAGCGTTGGTACGCCTGGCGGGAGCGGTCTGGCTTTCTTT. The chain recombines TRBV29-1 with TRBJ1-1; D not certain. Germline CDR1 and CDR2: SQVTM and ANQGSEA. The CDR3 sequence is 14 residues long. With 4 bases removed from V and 11 bases from J, the gap between germline ends came to 23 bases.

This clonotype was seen repeatedly, ten times or more. This sequence joins TRBV12-3 or TRBV12-4 and TRBJ1-1; no definite D call. V lost 10 bases and J 3 bases, leaving 15 bases between the germline ends. The CDR3 covers 13 residues. The CDR3 here is CATMSRGYTEAFF. The CDR3 nucleotides read TGTGCCACCATGTCACGCGGATACACTGAAGCTTTCTTT.

This clonotype showed up many times. The chain is built from TRBV20-1 and TRBJ2-1; 9 bases fit TRBD2. The J segment lost 9 bases and the V segment lost 5 bases, leaving 11 bases of the junction unmatched. This CDR3 contains 14 residues. CDR1 and CDR2 from the germline V gene are DFQATT and SNEGSKA (reference sequence). CDR3 region: CSAGVVLAGLEQFF. The DNA for the CDR3 is TGCAGTGCTGGGGTGGTCCTAGCGGGGCTTGAGCAGTTCTTC.

The chain employs TRBV29-1 and TRBJ2-7, with D perhaps TRBD1 (6 bases). Trimming cost V 6 bases and J 1 base, with 19 bases left between them. The CDR3 is made up of 15 amino acids. Germline CDR1 SQVTM, CDR2 ANQGSEA. The CDR3: CSVAYRQAISYEQYF. DNA for the CDR3: TGCAGCGTCGCTTATAGACAGGCTATTTCCTACGAGCAGTACTTC.

This sequence joins TRBV29-1 and TRBJ2-1, with D possibly TRBD2 on 6 matching bases. Germline V gene sequence: CDR1 SQVTM, CDR2 ANQGSEA. V was trimmed by 0 bases and J by 8 bases, leaving 14 bases between them. CDR3 size: 14 residues. The CDR3 sequence: CSVEDPGETYEQFF. The CDR3 coding sequence is TGCAGCGTTGAAGATCCGGGGGAGACGTATGAGCAGTTCTTC.

V and J are TRBV5-6 and TRBJ2-5, with no clear D. The CDR3 has 13 amino acids. Trimming took 3 bases from V and 3 from J, leaving 9 bases between them. Germline CDR1 is SGHDT and CDR2 is YYEEEE. This chain's CDR3 is CASSSWNKETQYF. The CDR3 DNA sequence: TGTGCCAGCAGCTCGTGGAATAAAGAGACCCAGTACTTC.

The sample holds many counts of this clonotype. The chain recombines TRBV10-3 with TRBJ1-5, with a tentative D call TRBD1 (6 bases). The CDR3 loop spans 13 amino acids. Germline V gives CDR1 ENHRY, CDR2 SYGVKD. As DNA, the CDR3 is TGTGCTACCCAACAGGGAAGCAATCAGCCCCAGCATTTT. Protein product: CATQQGSNQPQHF.

The chain joins TRBV10-3 to TRBJ2-5; 10 bases fit TRBD1. Germline values: CDR1 ENHRY, CDR2 SYGVKD. CDR3 length: 16 residues. Trimming at V came to 6 bases and at J to 1 base, leaving 8 bases not matched to a gene. CDR3 amino acids: CAISGDRGRRQETQYF. CDR3 DNA sequence: TGTGCCATCAGCGGGGACAGGGGAAGGCGCCAAGAGACCCAGTACTTC.

The table lists this clonotype with a few counts. The genes are TRBV11-2 and TRBJ2-3; 8 bases are shared with TRBD2. V gave up 1 base and J gave up 6 bases; unmatched junction bases: 15. Germline lookup yields CDR1 SGHAT and CDR2 FQNNGV. The CDR3 runs 18 residues. Written as DNA, the CDR3 is TGTGCCAGCAGCTTAGTAATCCTTGGAAGCGGGAGTTTGGATACGCAGTATTTT. This translates into CASSLVILGSGSLDTQYF.

The chain recombines TRBV5-5 with TRBJ2-3; TRBD2 might be the D (6 bases). Germline V gene sequence: CDR1 SGHKS, CDR2 YYEKEE (reference sequence). Trimming pared 2 bases from V and 1 base from J, leaving 11 bases between. The CDR3 loop spans 15 amino acids. CDR3 sequence reads: CASSFAASGTDTQYF. The DNA for the CDR3 is TGTGCCAGCAGCTTTGCGGCTAGCGGCACAGATACGCAGTATTTT. Complete variable domain (other parts from reference TRBV5-5 and TRBJ2-3): DAGVTQSPTHLIKTRGQQVTLRCSPISGHKSVSWYQQVLGQGPQFIFQYYEKEERGRGNFPDRFSARQFPNYSSELNVNALLLGDSALYLCASSFAASGTDTQYFGPGTRLTVL.

This clonotype was picked up a small number of times. The chain uses TRBV12-3 or TRBV12-4 and TRBJ2-5; no firm D call. The CDR3 is 14 residues long. V lost 4 bases and J 5 bases, leaving 14 bases between the germline ends. The CDR3 DNA follows: TGTGCCAGCAGTTCCGAAGCTGTTAGGGAGACCCAGTACTTC. Translated: CASSSEAVRETQYF.

This clonotype was seen at least ten times. The chain couples TRBV3-1 to TRBJ2-7; D remains unclear. With 2 bases removed from V and 3 bases from J, the gap between germline ends came to 8 bases. Germline V gene data show CDR1 as LGHDT and CDR2 as YNNKEL (reference sequence). The CDR3 has 13 amino acids. For the CDR3, the DNA is TGTGCCAGCAGCCAATTCCCGGGCTACGAGCAGTACTTC. Amino acids: CASSQFPGYEQYF.

This clonotype came up many times. The chain recombines TRBV5-1 with TRBJ1-1, with a weak D call TRBD1 (6 bases). This CDR3 has 14 amino acids. The germline gives CDR1 SGHRS, CDR2 YFSETQ. The V gene lost 4 bases and the J gene lost 5 bases, with 15 bases spanning the gap. DNA for the CDR3: TGCGCCAGCAGCCCGGGGGACATCCAGACTGAAGCTTTCTTT. Amino acids: CASSPGDIQTEAFF.

In this sample, this clonotype turned up many times. The chain recombines TRBV12-3 or TRBV12-4 with TRBJ1-1; no clear D gene. This CDR3 contains 12 residues. Between the trimmed V and J ends, which lost 6 bases and 5 bases, there was a span of 10 bases. In nucleotides, the CDR3 is TGTGCCAGCAGCCTGGGGAGGACTGAAGCTTTCTTT. This codes for CASSLGRTEAFF.

The CDR3 region has the DNA TGCAGTGCTAAGGGACAGGGAAAAGTGGGCAATCAGCCCCAGCATTTT. Translation: CSAKGQGKVGNQPQHF. The rearrangement joins TRBV20-1 to TRBJ1-5; 9 nucleotides agree with TRBD1. CDR3 length: 16 amino acids. CDR1 is DFQATT, CDR2 SNEGSKA, per germline (reference sequence). The V segment lost 4 bases and the J segment 2 bases; nucleotides outside the gene matches: 9.

This clonotype was observed many times. V is TRBV24-1 and J is TRBJ2-7; a weak D match, TRBD2 (6 bases). Per germline, CDR1 KGHDR and CDR2 SFDVKD. V was pared by 3 bases and J by 3 bases, with 11 bases between. This CDR3 is 14 amino acids long. CDR3 nucleotide sequence: TGTGCCACCAGTGATCCGGGGGATGACTACGAGCAGTACTTC. It yields the protein CATSDPGDDYEQYF.

The table lists this clonotype with a few counts. This chain uses TRBV20-1 with TRBJ2-5; 9 positions agree with TRBD1. With V trimmed by 6 bases and J by 5 bases, 13 bases remained unmatched. The CDR3 covers 15 residues. The germline V gene encodes CDR1 DFQATT and CDR2 SNEGSKA (reference sequence). Here the CDR3 DNA reads TGCAGTGCCACAACTGCCGGACAGGGGCGGGAGACCCAGTACTTC. Translation gives CSATTAGQGRETQYF.